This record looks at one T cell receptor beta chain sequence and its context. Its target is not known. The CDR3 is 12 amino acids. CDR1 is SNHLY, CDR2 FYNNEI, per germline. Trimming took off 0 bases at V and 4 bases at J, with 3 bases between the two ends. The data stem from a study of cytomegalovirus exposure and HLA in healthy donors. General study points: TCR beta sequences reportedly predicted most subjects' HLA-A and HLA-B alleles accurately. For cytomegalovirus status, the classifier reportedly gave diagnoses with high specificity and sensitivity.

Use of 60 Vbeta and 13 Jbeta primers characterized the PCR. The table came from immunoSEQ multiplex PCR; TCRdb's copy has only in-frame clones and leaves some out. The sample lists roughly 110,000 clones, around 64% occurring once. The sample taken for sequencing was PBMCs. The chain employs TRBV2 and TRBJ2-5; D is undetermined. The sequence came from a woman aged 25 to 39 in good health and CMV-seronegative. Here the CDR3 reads CASSEARETQYF. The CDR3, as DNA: TGTGCCAGCAGTGAAGCGAGAGAGACCCAGTACTTC.